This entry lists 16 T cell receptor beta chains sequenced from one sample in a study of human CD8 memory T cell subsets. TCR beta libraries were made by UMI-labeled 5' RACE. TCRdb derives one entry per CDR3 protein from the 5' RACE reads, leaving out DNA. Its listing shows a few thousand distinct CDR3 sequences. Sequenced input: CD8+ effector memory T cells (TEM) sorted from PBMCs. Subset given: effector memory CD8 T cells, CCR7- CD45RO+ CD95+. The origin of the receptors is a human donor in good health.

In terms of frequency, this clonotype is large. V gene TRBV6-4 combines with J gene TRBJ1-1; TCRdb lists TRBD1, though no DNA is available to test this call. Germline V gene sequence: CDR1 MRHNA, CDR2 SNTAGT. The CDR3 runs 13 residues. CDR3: CASSDGGNTEAFF.

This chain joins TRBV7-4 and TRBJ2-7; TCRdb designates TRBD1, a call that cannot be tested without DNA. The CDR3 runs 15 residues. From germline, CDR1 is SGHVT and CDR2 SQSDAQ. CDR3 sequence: CASSLEQEDSYEQYF.

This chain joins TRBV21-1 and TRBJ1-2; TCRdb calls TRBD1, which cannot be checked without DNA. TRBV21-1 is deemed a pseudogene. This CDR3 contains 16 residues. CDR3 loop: CASSKRRGTGEVGYTF.

The CDR3 protein is CASSLAGTANYGYTF. The rearrangement links TRBV7-9 to TRBJ1-2. The CDR3 is 15 amino acids. The V gene's germline CDR1 is SEHNR and CDR2 FQNEAQ (reference sequence).

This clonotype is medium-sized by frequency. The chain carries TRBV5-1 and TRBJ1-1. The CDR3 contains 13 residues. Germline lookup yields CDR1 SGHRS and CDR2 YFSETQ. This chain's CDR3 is CASSLEVNTEAFF.

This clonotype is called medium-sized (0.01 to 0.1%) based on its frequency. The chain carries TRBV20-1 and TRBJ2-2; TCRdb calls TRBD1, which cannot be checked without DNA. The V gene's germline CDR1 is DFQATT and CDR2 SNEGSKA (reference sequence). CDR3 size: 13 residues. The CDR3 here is CSAPQGAGGELFF.

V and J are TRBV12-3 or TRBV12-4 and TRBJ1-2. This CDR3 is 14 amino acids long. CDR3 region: CASSFGSANYGYTF.

This CDR3 reads CASSLQGAGLASPYEQYF. V usage is TRBV5-1 and J usage is TRBJ2-7; the D gene TCRdb calls, TRBD2, cannot be checked with no DNA. Germline CDR1 is SGHRS and CDR2 is YFSETQ. This CDR3 region has 18 residues.

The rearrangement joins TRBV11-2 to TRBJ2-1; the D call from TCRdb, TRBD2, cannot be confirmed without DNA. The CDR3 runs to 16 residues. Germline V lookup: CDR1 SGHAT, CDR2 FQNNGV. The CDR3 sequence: CASSPAPAGGTNEQFF.

The CDR3 sequence: CASSDGGVGTEAFF. J is TRBJ1-1 and V is TRBV6-4. The germline gives CDR1 MRHNA, CDR2 SNTAGT. The CDR3 extends over 14 amino acids.

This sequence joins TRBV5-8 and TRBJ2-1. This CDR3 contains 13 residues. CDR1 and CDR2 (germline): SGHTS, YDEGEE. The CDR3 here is CASSLVGQKEQFF.

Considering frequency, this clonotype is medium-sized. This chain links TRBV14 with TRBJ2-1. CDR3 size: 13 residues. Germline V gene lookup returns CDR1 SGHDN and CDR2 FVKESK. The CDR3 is CASSSLINNEQFF.

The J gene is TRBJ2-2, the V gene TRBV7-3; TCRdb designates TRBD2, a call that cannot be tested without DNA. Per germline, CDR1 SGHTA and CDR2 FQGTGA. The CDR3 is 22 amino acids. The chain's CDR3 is CASSLGGLRAREGLTDTGELFF.

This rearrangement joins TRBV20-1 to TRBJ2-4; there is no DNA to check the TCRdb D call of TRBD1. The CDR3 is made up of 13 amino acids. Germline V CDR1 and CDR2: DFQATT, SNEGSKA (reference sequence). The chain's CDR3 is CSARDLEARGQYF.

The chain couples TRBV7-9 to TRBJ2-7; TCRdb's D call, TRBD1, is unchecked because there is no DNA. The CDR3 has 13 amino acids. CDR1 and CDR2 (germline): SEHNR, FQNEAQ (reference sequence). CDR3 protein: CASSPGTPLEQYF.

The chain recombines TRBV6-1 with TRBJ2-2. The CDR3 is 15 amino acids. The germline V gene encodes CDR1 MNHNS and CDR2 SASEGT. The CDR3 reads CASSEVAGNTGELFF.